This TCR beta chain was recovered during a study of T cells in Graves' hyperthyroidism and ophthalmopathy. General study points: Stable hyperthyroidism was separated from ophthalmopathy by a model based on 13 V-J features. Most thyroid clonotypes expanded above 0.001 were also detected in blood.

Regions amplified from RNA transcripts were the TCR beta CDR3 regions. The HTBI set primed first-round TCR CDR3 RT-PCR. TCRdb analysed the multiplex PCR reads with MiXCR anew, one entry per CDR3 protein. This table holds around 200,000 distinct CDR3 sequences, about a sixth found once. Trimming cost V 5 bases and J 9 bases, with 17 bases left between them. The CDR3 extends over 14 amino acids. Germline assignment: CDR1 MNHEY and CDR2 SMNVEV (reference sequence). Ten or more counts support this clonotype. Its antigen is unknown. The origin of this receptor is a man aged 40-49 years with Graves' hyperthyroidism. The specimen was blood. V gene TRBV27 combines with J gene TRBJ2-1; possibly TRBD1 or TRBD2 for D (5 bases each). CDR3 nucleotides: TGTGCCAGCAGTCCCGGCCGAACGGGGACTGAGCAGTTCTTC. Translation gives CASSPGRTGTEQFF.